This TCR beta chain appears in the sequencing data of a study of T cells in Graves' hyperthyroidism and ophthalmopathy. Diagnoses were established using clinical symptoms, serum thyroxine and TRAb, thyroid ultrasound and orbital computed tomography. The blood specimen was taken at initial hyperthyroidism diagnosis, before any ophthalmopathy symptoms. Study outcomes and limitations: Model-based prediction identified ophthalmopathy a median 6.5 months prior to its onset. The majority of expanded thyroid clonotypes above 0.001 also appeared in blood.

The sample holds a few counts of this clonotype. What it recognizes is unknown. The CDR3 regions of TCR beta were amplified from RNA transcripts. RT-PCR in the first round (using the HTBI primer set) targeted the TCR CDR3. A single record per CDR3 protein comes from TCRdb applying MiXCR to the multiplex PCR reads. The repertoire holds roughly 360,000 distinct CDR3 sequences, approximately 13% seen once, with around 21% in the top ten. The CDR3 runs 18 residues. Germline V gene lookup returns CDR1 SGHRS and CDR2 YFSETQ. The V and J ends lost 3 bases and 1 base, in that order; junction bases with no gene match: 12.

The receptor comes from a man aged 30-40 years with Graves' hyperthyroidism that later progressed to Graves' ophthalmopathy. The sequenced sample consisted of blood. The gene calls are TRBV5-1 and TRBJ1-2; 10 nucleotides agree with TRBD1. CDR3 residues: CASSSRPGQGKGNYGYTF. In DNA, the CDR3 is TGCGCCAGCAGCTCAAGGCCGGGACAGGGGAAGGGTAACTATGGCTACACCTTC.